This is a list of T cell receptor beta chains from one sample in a study of cytomegalovirus exposure and HLA in healthy donors. Here immunoSEQ multiplex PCR was the method, and the copy in TCRdb shows in-frame clones only, minus some. Here the sample spans 150,000 to 200,000 clones, about 80% being singletons. Source material: PBMCs. The receptors here all came from a man aged 25-45 years in good health and CMV-seropositive. The CDR3 runs from the conserved cysteine through the conserved F or W. Each record gives: clone size, D gene, J gene, V gene, CDR3 DNA, CDR3 protein. A D gene is named only where the DNA matches it firmly. Clone sizes are given selectively: once, few, many, or a class where the clone is expanded.

clone size: .
D gene: TRBD1
J gene: TRBJ1-1
V gene: TRBV5-1
CDR3 DNA: TGCGCCAGCAGCCCAGGGGGCGCCGATAACACTGAAGCTTTCTTT
CDR3 protein: CASSPGGADNTEAFF

clone size: few
D gene: .
J gene: TRBJ1-2
V gene: TRBV11-2
CDR3 DNA: TGTGCCAGCAGCTCCGGGGATAGCTACACCTTC
CDR3 protein: CASSSGDSYTF

clone size: .
D gene: .
J gene: TRBJ2-2
V gene: TRBV11-3
CDR3 DNA: TGTGCCAGCAGCCCACGGAGCACCGGGGAGCTGTTTTTT
CDR3 protein: CASSPRSTGELFF

clone size: .
D gene: .
J gene: TRBJ1-6
V gene: TRBV2
CDR3 DNA: TGTGCCAGCAAAGACAGTAACAACTATAATTCACCCCTCCACTTT
CDR3 protein: CASKDSNNYNSPLHF

clone size: .
D gene: .
J gene: TRBJ2-1
V gene: TRBV5-4
CDR3 DNA: TGTGCCAGCAGCCCAATCACTCCCCAGGGCAATGAGCAGTTCTTC
CDR3 protein: CASSPITPQGNEQFF

clone size: .
D gene: TRBD2
J gene: TRBJ2-1
V gene: TRBV7-9
CDR3 DNA: TGTGCCAGCGCGACTAGCCCAAACAATGAGCAGTTCTTC
CDR3 protein: CASATSPNNEQFF

clone size: .
D gene: TRBD1
J gene: TRBJ1-1
V gene: TRBV19
CDR3 DNA: TGTGCCAGTAGGACCGGACAGGGAGAAACTGAAGCTTTCTTT
CDR3 protein: CASRTGQGETEAFF

clone size: .
D gene: .
J gene: TRBJ1-3
V gene: TRBV4-3
CDR3 DNA: TGCGCCAGCAGCCAAGATTACAGAACACGGTCCTCTGGAAACACCATATATTTT
CDR3 protein: CASSQDYRTRSSGNTIYF

clone size: .
D gene: .
J gene: TRBJ1-3
V gene: TRBV5-6
CDR3 DNA: TGTGCCAGCAGTCCGCCCGGGACATCTGGAAACACCATATATTTT
CDR3 protein: CASSPPGTSGNTIYF

clone size: .
D gene: TRBD2
J gene: TRBJ2-1
V gene: TRBV4-2
CDR3 DNA: TGTGCCAGCAGCCAGGGCTTAGCGGGGGGGCCGGGTTCTGACAATGAGCAGTTCTTC
CDR3 protein: CASSQGLAGGPGSDNEQFF

clone size: .
D gene: TRBD1
J gene: TRBJ2-3
V gene: TRBV9
CDR3 DNA: TGTGCCAGCTCATCAATCCAGGGGGCGGCAGATACGCAGTATTTT
CDR3 protein: CASSSIQGAADTQYF

clone size: .
D gene: .
J gene: TRBJ2-3
V gene: TRBV6-6
CDR3 DNA: TGTGCCAGCATCTACGAGCGGGCCACAGATACGCAGTATTTT
CDR3 protein: CASIYERATDTQYF

clone size: .
D gene: TRBD2
J gene: TRBJ2-1
V gene: TRBV6-1
CDR3 DNA: TGTGCCAGCAGTGAAGCTAGGACTAGCGGACCCTACAATGAGCAGTTCTTC
CDR3 protein: CASSEARTSGPYNEQFF

clone size: .
D gene: .
J gene: TRBJ1-2
V gene: TRBV21-1
CDR3 DNA: TGTGCCAGCAGCAAAAGATTGACCGGCAGGGTTGGCTATGGCTACACCTTC
CDR3 protein: CASSKRLTGRVGYGYTF

clone size: .
D gene: .
J gene: TRBJ2-7
V gene: TRBV18
CDR3 DNA: TGTGCCAGCTCACCGGGGAGGACAAAGTACGAGCAGTACTTC
CDR3 protein: CASSPGRTKYEQYF

clone size: .
D gene: .
J gene: TRBJ1-3
V gene: TRBV11-3
CDR3 DNA: TGTGCCAGCAGCTTAAACAGCTACTCTGGAAACACCATATATTTT
CDR3 protein: CASSLNSYSGNTIYF

clone size: .
D gene: TRBD1
J gene: TRBJ1-1
V gene: TRBV7-8
CDR3 DNA: TGTGCCAGCAGCGTACCCGGGACAGGGTCATCAGCAGCTTTCTTT
CDR3 protein: CASSVPGTGSSAAFF

clone size: few
D gene: .
J gene: TRBJ1-1
V gene: TRBV18
CDR3 DNA: TGTGCCAGCTCACCACAGGGGCATAGGGACACTGAAGCTTTCTTT
CDR3 protein: CASSPQGHRDTEAFF

clone size: .
D gene: TRBD1
J gene: TRBJ1-1
V gene: TRBV5-3
CDR3 DNA: TGTGCCAGACACCAGGACAGGGGAAGGACTGAAGCTTTCTTT
CDR3 protein: CARHQDRGRTEAFF

clone size: .
D gene: .
J gene: TRBJ1-6
V gene: TRBV7-9
CDR3 DNA: TGTGCCAGCAGCTTAGTTCTTCCCAATTCACCCCTCCACTTT
CDR3 protein: CASSLVLPNSPLHF

clone size: .
D gene: TRBD2
J gene: TRBJ2-3
V gene: TRBV7-2
CDR3 DNA: TGTGCCAGCAGCTTAAATTCGGGGGGGGTGGATACGCAGTATTTT
CDR3 protein: CASSLNSGGVDTQYF

clone size: .
D gene: .
J gene: TRBJ2-3
V gene: TRBV15
CDR3 DNA: TGTGCCACCAGCACCATTCCTGGGGGGGAGACAGGAGAGACGCAGTATTTT
CDR3 protein: CATSTIPGGETGETQYF

clone size: few
D gene: TRBD1
J gene: TRBJ2-7
V gene: TRBV30
CDR3 DNA: TGTGCCTGGAGTAACGACAGGGGAGGTTCCTACGAGCAGTACTTC
CDR3 protein: CAWSNDRGGSYEQYF